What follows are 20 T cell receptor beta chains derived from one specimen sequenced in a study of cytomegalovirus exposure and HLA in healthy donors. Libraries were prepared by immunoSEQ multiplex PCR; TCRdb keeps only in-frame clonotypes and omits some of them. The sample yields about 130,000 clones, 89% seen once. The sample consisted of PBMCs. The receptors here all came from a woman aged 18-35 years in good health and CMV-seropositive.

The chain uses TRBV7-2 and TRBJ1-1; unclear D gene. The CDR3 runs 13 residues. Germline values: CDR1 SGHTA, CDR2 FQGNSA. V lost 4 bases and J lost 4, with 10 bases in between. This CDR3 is CASSYTPVTEAFF. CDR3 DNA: TGTGCCAGCAGCTATACACCTGTCACTGAAGCTTTCTTT. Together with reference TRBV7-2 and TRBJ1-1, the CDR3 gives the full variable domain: GAGVSQSPSNKVTEKGKDVELRCDPISGHTALYWYRQSLGQGLEFLIYFQGNSAPDKSGLPSDRFSAERTGGSVSTLTIQRTQQEDSAVYLCASSYTPVTEAFFGQGTRLTVV.

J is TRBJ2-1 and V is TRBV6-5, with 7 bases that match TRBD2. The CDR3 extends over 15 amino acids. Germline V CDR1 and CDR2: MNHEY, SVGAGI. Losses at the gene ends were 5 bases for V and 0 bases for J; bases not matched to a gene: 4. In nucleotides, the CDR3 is TGTGCCAGCAGTCGCGGGGGTAGCTCCTACAATGAGCAGTTCTTC. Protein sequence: CASSRGGSSYNEQFF.

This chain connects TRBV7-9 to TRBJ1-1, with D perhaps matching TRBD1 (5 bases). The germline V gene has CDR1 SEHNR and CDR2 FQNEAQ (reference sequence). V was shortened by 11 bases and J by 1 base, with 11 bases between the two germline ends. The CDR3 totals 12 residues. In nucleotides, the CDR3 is TGTGCCGCAGGGTCCGGGAACACTGAAGCTTTCTTT. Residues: CAAGSGNTEAFF.

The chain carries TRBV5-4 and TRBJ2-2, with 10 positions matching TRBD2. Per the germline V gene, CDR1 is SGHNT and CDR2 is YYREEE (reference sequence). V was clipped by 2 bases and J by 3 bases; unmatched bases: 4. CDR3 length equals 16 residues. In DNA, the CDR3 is TGTGCCAGCAGCTTCAAACTAGCGGGGTACACCGGGGAGCTGTTTTTT. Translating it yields CASSFKLAGYTGELFF.

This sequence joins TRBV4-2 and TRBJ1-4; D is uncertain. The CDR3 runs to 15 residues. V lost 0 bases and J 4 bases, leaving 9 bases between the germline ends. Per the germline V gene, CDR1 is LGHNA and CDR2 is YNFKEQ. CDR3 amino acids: CASSQDWRFNEKLFF. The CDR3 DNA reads TGTGCCAGCAGCCAAGATTGGCGGTTTAATGAAAAACTGTTTTTT.

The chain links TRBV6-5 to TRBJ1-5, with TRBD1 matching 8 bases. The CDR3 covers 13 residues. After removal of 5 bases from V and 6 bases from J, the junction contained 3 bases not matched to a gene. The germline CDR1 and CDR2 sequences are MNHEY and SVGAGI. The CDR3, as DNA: TGTGCCAGCAGTCGACAGGGGAGTCAGCCCCAGCATTTT. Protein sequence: CASSRQGSQPQHF.

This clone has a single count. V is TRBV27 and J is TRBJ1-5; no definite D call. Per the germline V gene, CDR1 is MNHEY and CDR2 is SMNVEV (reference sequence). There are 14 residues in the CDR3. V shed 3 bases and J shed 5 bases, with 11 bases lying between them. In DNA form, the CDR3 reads TGTGCCAGCAGTTTGACTATAAATTATCAGCCCCAGCATTTT. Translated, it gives CASSLTINYQPQHF.

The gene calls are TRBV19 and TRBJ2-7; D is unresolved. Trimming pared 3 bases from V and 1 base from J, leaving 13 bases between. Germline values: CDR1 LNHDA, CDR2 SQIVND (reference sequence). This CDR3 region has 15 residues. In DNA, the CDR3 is TGTGCCAGTAGTATTGATGTCAGTCAATCCTACGAGCAGTACTTC. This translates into CASSIDVSQSYEQYF.

The CDR3 protein is CAHYSGGVSPLHF. The CDR3 nucleotides read TGTGCCCATTACTCGGGGGGCGTTTCACCCCTCCACTTT. The chain carries TRBV12-1 and TRBJ1-6. TRBV12-1 is reported as a pseudogene. The CDR3 covers 13 residues.

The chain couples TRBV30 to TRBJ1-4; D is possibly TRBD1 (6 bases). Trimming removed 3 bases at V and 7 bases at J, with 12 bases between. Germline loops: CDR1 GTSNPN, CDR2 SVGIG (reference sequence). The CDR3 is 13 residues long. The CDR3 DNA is TGTGCCTGGAGACAGGGCAGAGGTGAAAAACTGTTTTTT. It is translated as CAWRQGRGEKLFF.

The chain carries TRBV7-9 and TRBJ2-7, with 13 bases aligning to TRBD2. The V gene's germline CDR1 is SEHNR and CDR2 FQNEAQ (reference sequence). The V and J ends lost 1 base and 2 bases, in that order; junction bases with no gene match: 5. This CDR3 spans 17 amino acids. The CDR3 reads CASSLGLGLAGAYEQYF. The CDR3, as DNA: TGTGCCAGCAGCTTAGGCCTAGGACTAGCGGGGGCCTACGAGCAGTACTTC. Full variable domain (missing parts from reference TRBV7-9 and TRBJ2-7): DTGVSQNPRHKITKRGQNVTFRCDPISEHNRLYWYRQTLGQGPEFLTYFQNEAQLEKSRLLSDRFSAERPKGSFSTLEIQRTEQGDSAMYLCASSLGLGLAGAYEQYFGPGTRLTVT.

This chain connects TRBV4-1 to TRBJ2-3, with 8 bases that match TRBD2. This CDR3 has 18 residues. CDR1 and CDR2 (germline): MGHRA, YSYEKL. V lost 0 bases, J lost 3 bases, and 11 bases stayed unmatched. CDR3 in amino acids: CASSQEGFRGGRTDTQYF. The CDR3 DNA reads TGCGCCAGCAGCCAAGAAGGATTCCGGGGGGGCCGGACAGATACGCAGTATTTT.

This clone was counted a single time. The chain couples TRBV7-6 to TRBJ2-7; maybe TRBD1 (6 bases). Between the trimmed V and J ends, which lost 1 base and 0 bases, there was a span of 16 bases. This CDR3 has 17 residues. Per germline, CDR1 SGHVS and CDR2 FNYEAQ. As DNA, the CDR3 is TGTGCCAGCAGCTTAGGCAGGGGCGGTAGGAGCTCCTACGAGCAGTACTTC. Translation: CASSLGRGGRSSYEQYF. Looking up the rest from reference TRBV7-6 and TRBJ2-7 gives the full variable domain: GAGVSQSPRYKVTKRGQDVALRCDPISGHVSLYWYRQALGQGPEFLTYFNYEAQQDKSGLPNDRFSAERPEGSISTLTIQRTEQRDSAMYRCASSLGRGGRSSYEQYFGPGTRLTVT.

For the CDR3, the DNA is TGCGCCAGCAGCGCAAGGGGGAATGAGCAGTTCTTC. Translated: CASSARGNEQFF. V gene TRBV5-1 combines with J gene TRBJ2-1; TRBD1 might be the D (6 bases). CDR3 length: 12 residues. The V gene lost 4 bases and the J gene lost 7 bases, with 9 bases spanning the gap. Germline V gene lookup returns CDR1 SGHRS and CDR2 YFSETQ.

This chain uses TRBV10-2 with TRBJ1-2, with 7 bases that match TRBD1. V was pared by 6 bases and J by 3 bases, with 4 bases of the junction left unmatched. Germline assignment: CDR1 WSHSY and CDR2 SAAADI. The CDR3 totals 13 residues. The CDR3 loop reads CASRETGDYGYTF. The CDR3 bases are TGCGCCAGCAGGGAAACAGGGGACTATGGCTACACCTTC.

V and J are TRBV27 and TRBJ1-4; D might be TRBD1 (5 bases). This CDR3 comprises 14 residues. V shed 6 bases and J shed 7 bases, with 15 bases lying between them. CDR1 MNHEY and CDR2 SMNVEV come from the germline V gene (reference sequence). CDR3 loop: CASSGGYSVEKLFF. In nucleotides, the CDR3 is TGTGCCAGCAGCGGGGGGTATTCGGTTGAAAAACTGTTTTTT.

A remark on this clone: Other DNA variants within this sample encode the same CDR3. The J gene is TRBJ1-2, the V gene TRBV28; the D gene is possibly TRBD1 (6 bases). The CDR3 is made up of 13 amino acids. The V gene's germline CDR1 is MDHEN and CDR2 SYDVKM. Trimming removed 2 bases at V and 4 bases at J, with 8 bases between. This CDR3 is CASSLQGSYGYTF. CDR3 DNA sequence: TGTGCCAGCAGTTTACAGGGGTCCTATGGCTACACCTTC.

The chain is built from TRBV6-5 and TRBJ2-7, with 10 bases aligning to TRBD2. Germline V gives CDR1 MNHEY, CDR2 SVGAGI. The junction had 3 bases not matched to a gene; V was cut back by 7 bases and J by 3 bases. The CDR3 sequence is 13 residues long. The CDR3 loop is CASKRGGFYEQYF. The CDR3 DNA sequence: TGTGCCAGCAAGCGGGGGGGCTTCTACGAGCAGTACTTC.

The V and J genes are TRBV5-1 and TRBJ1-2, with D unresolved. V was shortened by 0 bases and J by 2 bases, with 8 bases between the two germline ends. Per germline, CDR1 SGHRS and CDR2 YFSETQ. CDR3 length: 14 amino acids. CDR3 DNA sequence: TGCGCCAGCAGCTTGGGTTCGGTGAACTATGGCTACACCTTC. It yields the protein CASSLGSVNYGYTF.

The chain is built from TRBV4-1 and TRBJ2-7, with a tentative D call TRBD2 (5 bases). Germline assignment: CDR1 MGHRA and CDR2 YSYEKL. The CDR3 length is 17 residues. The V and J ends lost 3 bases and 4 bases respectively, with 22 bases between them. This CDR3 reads CASSHTAHSGTGYEQYF. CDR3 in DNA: TGCGCCAGCAGCCACACTGCCCACAGCGGTACCGGGTACGAGCAGTACTTC.